This T cell receptor (beta chain) was documented in a study of response to subunit inactivated influenza vaccine. Study findings and constraints: There was a suggestion from the authors that each seasonal influenza vaccination recruits few new T cells.

Trimming cost V 1 base and J 5 bases; bases outside gene matches: 10. Germline CDR1 reads MNHEY; CDR2 reads SMNVEV (reference sequence). The CDR3 loop spans 17 amino acids. As to this clonotype: Its antigen is not known.

Each CDR3 protein gets one entry after TCRdb re-called the RT-PCR reads with MiXCR. This sample has fewer than 800,000 distinct CDR3 sequences, with around 14% found just once. This sequence originates from a man aged 50 to 59 who received an inactivated influenza vaccine. The genes are TRBV27 and TRBJ2-1, with 8 bases lining up with TRBD2. This specimen consisted of PBMCs from blood, obtained less than 13 days after vaccination. In DNA, the CDR3 is TGTGCCAGCAGTTTATACCTGGGACTAGAGGGGGACAATGAGCAGTTCTTC. Translated: CASSLYLGLEGDNEQFF.